A single T cell receptor (beta chain) is shown here with its context. The data belong to a study of beta chain features in type 1 diabetes. cDNA synthesis used the whole RNA isolate, giving expressed TCRB sequences. Assay: immunoSEQ multiplex PCR; the TCRdb copy retains only in-frame clones and omits some. The table lists 200,000 to 300,000 clones, about 70% of them singletons, with about 0.05% in the top ten. CD4+ naive, central memory, regulatory and stem cell-like memory cells were sorted via CD45RO/CCR7/CD25/CD127/CD95/CD27. Post-sort purity exceeded 98% for all sorted populations. Trimming shortened V by 8 bases and J by 2 bases, and 15 bases separated the two germline ends. This CDR3 is 14 amino acids long. Germline values: CDR1 GTSNPN, CDR2 SVGIG (reference sequence).

The receptor was derived from a man under 40 in good health. The sequenced material came from naive CD4+ T cells from blood. The V and J genes are TRBV30 and TRBJ2-2; D is undetermined. The CDR3 spells CARTEQDNTGELFF. CDR3 sequence (DNA): TGTGCCCGGACGGAGCAGGACAACACCGGGGAGCTGTTTTTT.